Detailed here is one TCR beta chain. In the study's own analysis: Reference gene primer amplification gave nucleated cell count estimates. Here immunoSEQ multiplex PCR was the method, and the copy in TCRdb shows in-frame clones only, minus some. V and J calls and clone size come straight from that table; D and trimming were deduced from the DNA. Here the sample spans some 240,000 clones, 84% being singletons. The source of the sample is a study of blood T cell repertoires in COVID-19. About the research overall: Spain, Italy and the United States supplied samples that represented acute and convalescent COVID-19. From T cells, B-cell-depleted T cells, or PBMCs came the material, which was cDNA or gDNA.

The CDR3 runs 12 residues. Per the germline V gene, CDR1 is SGHRS and CDR2 is YFSETQ. Germline trimming cut 4 bases from V and 9 bases from J; bases unmatched to any gene: 4. What was sequenced was peripheral blood. The chain is built from TRBV5-1 and TRBJ2-1, with 7 bases identical to TRBD2. The sequence was collected from a woman between 40 and 55 years old who had recovered from COVID-19. CDR3 coding DNA: TGCGCCAGCAGCGTGGCTAGCGGTGAGCAGTTCTTC. Translating it yields CASSVASGEQFF.